This is a list of T cell receptor beta chains from one sample in a study of beta chain features in type 1 diabetes. Using immunoSEQ multiplex PCR, the repertoire was profiled, and TCRdb retains in-frame clones only, with some absent. Of a few hundred thousand clones listed, roughly 13% are singletons. The sample comprised naive CD4+ T cells from blood. The receptors originated from a man younger than 40 with type 1 diabetes. Each CDR3 is given with its conserved first and last residue. The D gene is left open where the match is weak. The size field is filled for only some rows; it gives once, few, many or a size class.

J | size | V | D | length | DNA | CDR3
TRBJ1-1 | . | TRBV5-1 | . | 14 | TGCGCCAGCAGCTTTGGTACAGGCCTAACGACGGCTTTCTTT | CASSFGTGLTTAFF
TRBJ1-5 | few | TRBV19 | . | 13 | TGTGCCAGTAGTCCGGGTCTGGTTCAGCCCCAGCATTTT | CASSPGLVQPQHF
TRBJ2-3 | . | TRBV27 | . | 15 | TGTGCCAGCATTCTGAGGGCCCCCGGCACAGATACGCAGTATTTT | CASILRAPGTDTQYF
TRBJ2-5 | . | TRBV28 | . | 15 | TGTGCCAGCATGGAATGGGGGCTAACGCAAGAGACCCAGTACTTC | CASMEWGLTQETQYF
TRBJ2-1 | . | TRBV11-3 | TRBD1 | 14 | TGTGCCAGCAGCTCGGACAGGGGAAGCGATGAGCAGTTCTTC | CASSSDRGSDEQFF
TRBJ2-2 | few | TRBV5-1 | . | 13 | TGCGCCAGCAGCGAGGGATCGATGGGGGAGCTGTTTTTT | CASSEGSMGELFF
TRBJ1-5 | . | TRBV5-1 | TRBD1 | 14 | TGCGCCAGCAGGTCAGGGACAGGGAATCAGCCCCAGCATTTT | CASRSGTGNQPQHF
TRBJ2-5 | few | TRBV6-6 | TRBD2 | 16 | TGTGCCAGCAGTCCCCACGGCGGGGGGTTGGGAGAGACCCAGTACTTC | CASSPHGGGLGETQYF
TRBJ1-2 | . | TRBV7-2 | . | 16 | TGTGCCAGCAGCGGAAGAGGGTTGGACAGTCACTATGGCTACACCTTC | CASSGRGLDSHYGYTF
TRBJ1-5 | . | TRBV6-1 | . | 15 | TGTGCCAGCAGTGAAAATCCAGGGGGCAATCAGCCCCAGCATTTT | CASSENPGGNQPQHF
TRBJ2-5 | . | TRBV30 | . | 12 | TGTGCCTGGATGGGGCTCGCAGAGACCCAGTACTTC | CAWMGLAETQYF
TRBJ2-4 | . | TRBV2 | . | 15 | TGTGCCAGCAGTGACGTGGGGCTAGCCAAAAACATTCAGTACTTC | CASSDVGLAKNIQYF
TRBJ1-2 | . | TRBV5-4 | TRBD1 | 15 | TGTGCCAGCAGCTCGGAGACAGGGGGCTTCTATGGCTACACCTTC | CASSSETGGFYGYTF
TRBJ1-4 | few | TRBV7-9 | . | 14 | TGTGCCAGCACCTCCTTTAGGGGTAATGAAAAACTGTTTTTT | CASTSFRGNEKLFF
TRBJ1-2 | few | TRBV5-4 | . | 12 | TGTGCCAGCAGTCCTCAGGGGTACGGCTACACCTTC | CASSPQGYGYTF
TRBJ1-1 | few | TRBV5-1 | . | 15 | TGCGCCAGCAGCTTGGAGGCAGCGAGGGGAGGTGAAGCTTTCTTT | CASSLEAARGGEAFF
TRBJ2-1 | . | TRBV19 | TRBD2 | 17 | TGTGCCAGTAGTGTTTCCTCCGTTAGCGGGGCCCCCCTTGAGCAGTTCTTC | CASSVSSVSGAPLEQFF
TRBJ2-2 | . | TRBV2 | TRBD1 | 15 | TGTGCCAGCAGTGTGGGACAGGGGCTCACCGGGGAGCTGTTTTTT | CASSVGQGLTGELFF
TRBJ2-7 | . | TRBV29-1 | . | 11 | TGCAGCGTTGGTACAGACTACGAGCAGTACTTC | CSVGTDYEQYF
TRBJ1-5 | . | TRBV2 | . | 15 | TGTGCCAGCAGTGAGGGCCCTCCACTCAATCAGCCCCAGCATTTT | CASSEGPPLNQPQHF
TRBJ2-5 | few | TRBV2 | TRBD1 | 16 | TGTGCCAGCAGTGGAAGAAGGGACAGTAGGGGAGAGACCCAGTACTTC | CASSGRRDSRGETQYF
TRBJ2-3 | few | TRBV29-1 | TRBD2 | 16 | TGCAGCGTTGAAGGTATAGCGGGAGGGTTCACAGATACGCAGTATTTT | CSVEGIAGGFTDTQYF
TRBJ1-1 | few | TRBV5-1 | TRBD1 | 15 | TGCGCCAGCAGCGGGGGACAGGGTTGGAACACTGAAGCTTTCTTT | CASSGGQGWNTEAFF
TRBJ2-6 | . | TRBV30 | . | 13 | TGTGCCTGGAAGGGGGCTGGGGCCAACGTCCTGACTTTC | CAWKGAGANVLTF
TRBJ2-1 | few | TRBV6-6 | TRBD2 | 14 | TGTGCCAGCACCAAGGCTAGCGGGCCCAATGAGCAGTTCTTC | CASTKASGPNEQFF
TRBJ2-4 | . | TRBV6-5 | . | 14 | TGTGCCAGCAGTTACCTCGTCTCCAAAAACATTCAGTACTTC | CASSYLVSKNIQYF
TRBJ2-1 | few | TRBV18 | . | 14 | TGTGCCAGCTCCAAAGGAGCACCATACAATGAGCAGTTCTTC | CASSKGAPYNEQFF
TRBJ1-2 | few | TRBV30 | . | 15 | TGTGCCTGGAGTCAACGCGACAGGAGATCGGCGGGCTACACCTTC | CAWSQRDRRSAGYTF
TRBJ1-4 | few | TRBV27 | . | 16 | TGTGCCAGCAGTTTATTCGGGGTTACAACTAATGAAAAACTGTTTTTT | CASSLFGVTTNEKLFF
TRBJ1-6 | few | TRBV9 | TRBD1 | 15 | TGTGCCAGCAGGAAGGAGACAGGGGTAAATTCACCCCTCCACTTT | CASRKETGVNSPLHF
TRBJ2-3 | . | TRBV5-4 | . | 14 | TGTGCCAGCAGCTTGACAGCTAGCACAGATACGCAGTATTTT | CASSLTASTDTQYF
TRBJ2-5 | few | TRBV12-5 | . | 16 | TGTGCTAGTGGTGGCCAGGGGACCCAGCTCCAAGAGACCCAGTACTTC | CASGGQGTQLQETQYF
TRBJ2-7 | . | TRBV19 | . | 16 | TGTGCCAGTAGTATCTCGGTCGTGGAGGGCCGATACGAGCAGTACTTC | CASSISVVEGRYEQYF
TRBJ2-5 | few | TRBV6-1 | TRBD1 | 15 | TGTGCCAGCAGTGTAACCTGGGACAGGGAAGAGACCCAGTACTTC | CASSVTWDREETQYF
TRBJ1-6 | . | TRBV6-1 | TRBD1 | 15 | TGTGCCAGCAGTTGGGAGGGGACAGGGAAATCACCCCTCCACTTT | CASSWEGTGKSPLHF
TRBJ1-1 | . | TRBV27 | TRBD1 | 14 | TGTGCCAGCAGTCCCAGGGGGCGGAACACTGAAGCTTTCTTT | CASSPRGRNTEAFF
TRBJ2-7 | . | TRBV5-6 | TRBD1 | 13 | TGTGCCAGCAGCTTGGACAGGGGCTACGAGCAGTACTTC | CASSLDRGYEQYF
TRBJ2-1 | . | TRBV2 | TRBD1 | 14 | TGTGCCAGCAGTGACTGGCAGGGGGCGGATGAGCAGTTCTTC | CASSDWQGADEQFF
TRBJ2-1 | few | TRBV18 | TRBD2 | 15 | TGTGCCAGCTCACCCTCCCGCGGGAGTATATATGAGCAGTTCTTC | CASSPSRGSIYEQFF
TRBJ1-6 | few | TRBV30 | . | 14 | TGTGCCTGGTCACCGGGACTCCGTAATTCACCCCTCCACTTT | CAWSPGLRNSPLHF
TRBJ1-1 | . | TRBV5-1 | TRBD1 | 15 | TGCGCCAGCAGCAACCCGACAGGGATAAACACTGAAGCTTTCTTT | CASSNPTGINTEAFF
TRBJ1-1 | . | TRBV14 | . | 14 | TGTGCCAGCAGCCTCACGGACTGGAACACTGAAGCTTTCTTT | CASSLTDWNTEAFF
TRBJ2-5 | . | TRBV18 | . | 15 | TGTGCCAGCTCGTCGAACATTGCAGTTCAAGAGACCCAGTACTTC | CASSSNIAVQETQYF
TRBJ1-1 | . | TRBV30 | TRBD1 | 13 | TGTGCCGGGGCAGGACAGGGAGGCACTGAAGCTTTCTTT | CAGAGQGGTEAFF
TRBJ2-3 | . | TRBV5-8 | . | 13 | TGTGCCAGCAGCCGTGGCCGGGCAGATACGCAGTATTTT | CASSRGRADTQYF
TRBJ1-3 | . | TRBV7-9 | TRBD1 | 14 | TGTGCCAGCAGCCAGACAGGGTCTGGAAACACCATATATTTT | CASSQTGSGNTIYF
TRBJ1-1 | . | TRBV6-5 | TRBD1 | 14 | TGTGCCAGCAGGAACAGGGGGCCAGTGTGGGAAGCTTTCTTT | CASRNRGPVWEAFF
TRBJ1-1 | . | TRBV2 | TRBD1 | 14 | TGTGCCAGCAGCCGGACAGGGCGGAACACTGAAGCTTTCTTT | CASSRTGRNTEAFF
TRBJ2-2 | . | TRBV5-1 | TRBD2 | 15 | TGCGCCAGCAGCCTGTCAGCGGGAGACACCGGGGAGCTGTTTTTT | CASSLSAGDTGELFF
TRBJ1-2 | few | TRBV5-1 | TRBD1 | 14 | TGCGCCAGCAGCCCGTCCAGGGGGGAAGAGGGCTACACCTTC | CASSPSRGEEGYTF
TRBJ1-2 | few | TRBV25-1 | . | 14 | TGTGCCAGCAGTGGCGGGCCGCTGGGCTATGGCTACACCTTC | CASSGGPLGYGYTF
TRBJ2-2 | . | TRBV5-1 | TRBD2 | 16 | TGCGCCAGCAGCTCCGGGACTAGCAGTTTGGCCGGGGAGCTGTTTTTT | CASSSGTSSLAGELFF
TRBJ1-2 | few | TRBV5-1 | . | 14 | TGCGCCAGCAGCCCCAGGGGTGGCTTCATCGGCTACACCTTC | CASSPRGGFIGYTF
TRBJ2-1 | . | TRBV18 | TRBD2 | 14 | TGTGCCAGCTCACCACCGGGAGGGAGGAATGAGCAGTTCTTC | CASSPPGGRNEQFF
TRBJ2-5 | . | TRBV5-4 | TRBD2 | 16 | TGTGCCAGCAGCCCGCCTGGCGGGGGGGCCGTAAAGACCCAGTACTTC | CASSPPGGGAVKTQYF
TRBJ2-5 | . | TRBV7-8 | TRBD2 | 15 | TGTGCCAGCAGCGAGACCGATGGACTAGGCGCGACCCAGTACTTC | CASSETDGLGATQYF
TRBJ2-7 | . | TRBV2 | . | 14 | TGTGCCAGCAGTTACAGGGAGTTGGGGTACGAGCAGTACTTC | CASSYRELGYEQYF
TRBJ2-5 | few | TRBV29-1 | . | 13 | TGCAGCGTTCCCGGTGAACGGCAAGAGACCCAGTACTTC | CSVPGERQETQYF